The present T cell receptor (beta chain) was sequenced within a study of T cell responses to AZD1222 COVID-19 vaccine. This clone was observed a single time. The V end lost 2 bases, the J end lost 0 bases, and 8 bases lay between the germline ends. The V gene's germline CDR1 is SGHNT and CDR2 YENEEA. This CDR3 is 14 amino acids long. Data came from immunoSEQ multiplex PCR; TCRdb stores just in-frame clones and leaves some out. The profile shows more than 85,000 clones, about 90% of them singletons. The receptor was derived from an adult in good health. Here the sequenced sample was peripheral blood, taken on day 0 of AZD1222 vaccination. The gene calls are TRBV11-3 and TRBJ2-7, with D perhaps matching TRBD1 (6 bases). Here the CDR3 DNA reads TGTGCCAGCAGCTTAAGACAGGACTCCTACGAGCAGTACTTC. Amino acid sequence: CASSLRQDSYEQYF.